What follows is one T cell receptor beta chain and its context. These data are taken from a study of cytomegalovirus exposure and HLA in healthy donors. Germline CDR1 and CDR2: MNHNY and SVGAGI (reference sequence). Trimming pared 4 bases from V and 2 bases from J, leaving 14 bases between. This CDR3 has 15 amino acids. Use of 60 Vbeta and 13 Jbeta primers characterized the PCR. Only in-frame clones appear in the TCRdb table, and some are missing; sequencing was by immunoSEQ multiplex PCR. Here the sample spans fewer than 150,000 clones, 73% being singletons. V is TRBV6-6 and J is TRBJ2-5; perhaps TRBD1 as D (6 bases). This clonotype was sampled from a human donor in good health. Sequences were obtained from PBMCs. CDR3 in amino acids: CASSLTQGPQETQYF. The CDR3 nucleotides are TGTGCCAGCAGTTTAACTCAGGGGCCTCAAGAGACCCAGTACTTC.